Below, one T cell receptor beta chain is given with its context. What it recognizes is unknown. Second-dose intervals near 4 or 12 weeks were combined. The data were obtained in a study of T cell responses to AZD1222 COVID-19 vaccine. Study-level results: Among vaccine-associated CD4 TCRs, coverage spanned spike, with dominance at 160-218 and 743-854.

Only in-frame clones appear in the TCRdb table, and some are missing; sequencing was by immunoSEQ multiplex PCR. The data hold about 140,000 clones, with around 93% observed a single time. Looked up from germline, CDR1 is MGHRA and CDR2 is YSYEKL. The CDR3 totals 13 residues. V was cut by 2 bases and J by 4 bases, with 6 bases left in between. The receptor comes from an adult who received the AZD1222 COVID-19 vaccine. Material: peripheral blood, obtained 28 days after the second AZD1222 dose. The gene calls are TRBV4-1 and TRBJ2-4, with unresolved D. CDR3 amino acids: CASSQLEKNIQYF. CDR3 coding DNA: TGCGCCAGCAGCCAACTAGAAAAAAACATTCAGTACTTC.